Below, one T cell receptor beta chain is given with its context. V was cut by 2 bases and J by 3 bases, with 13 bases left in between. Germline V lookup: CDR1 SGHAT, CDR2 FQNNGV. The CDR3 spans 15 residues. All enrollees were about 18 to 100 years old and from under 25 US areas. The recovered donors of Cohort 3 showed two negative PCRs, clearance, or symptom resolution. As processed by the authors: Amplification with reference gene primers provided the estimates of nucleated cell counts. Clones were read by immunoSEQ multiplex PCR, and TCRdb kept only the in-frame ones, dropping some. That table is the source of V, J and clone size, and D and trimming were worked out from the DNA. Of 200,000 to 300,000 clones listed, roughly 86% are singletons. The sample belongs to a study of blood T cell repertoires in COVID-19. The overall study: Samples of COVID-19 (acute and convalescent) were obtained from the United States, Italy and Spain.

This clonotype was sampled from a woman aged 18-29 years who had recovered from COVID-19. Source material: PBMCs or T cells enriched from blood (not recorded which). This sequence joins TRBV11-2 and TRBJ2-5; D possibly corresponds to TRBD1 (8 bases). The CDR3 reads CASSLRTGREETQYF. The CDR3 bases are TGTGCCAGCAGCTTACGGACAGGGAGGGAAGAGACCCAGTACTTC.